The 14 T cell receptor beta chains below come from one sample, sequenced in a study of blood T cell repertoires in COVID-19. This table comes from immunoSEQ multiplex PCR, and its TCRdb copy is limited to in-frame clones, with some not included. The data contain about 85,000 clones, roughly 90% of them seen just once; the ten biggest clones take up around 2.5%. Sample: peripheral blood. These receptors were taken from a human donor with active COVID-19. The donor label of this sample is uncertain.

The genes are TRBV9 and TRBJ1-3; 7 nucleotides agree with TRBD1. This CDR3 is built from 15 residues. Trimming took 3 bases from V and 4 from J; bases not matched to a gene: 7. Germline-derived CDR1 and CDR2 are SGDLS and YYNGEE. DNA for the CDR3: TGTGCCAGCAGCGCCGTCCCGGGACAGGGAAACACCATATATTTT. As protein: CASSAVPGQGNTIYF.

This clone was recorded a few times. V gene TRBV5-6 combines with J gene TRBJ2-3; 9 bases align to TRBD2. J was trimmed by 1 base and V by 3 bases; bases with no gene match: 0. Germline CDR1 reads SGHDT; CDR2 reads YYEEEE. This CDR3 contains 14 residues. DNA for the CDR3: TGTGCCAGCAGCTGGACTAGCGGCACAGATACGCAGTATTTT. The encoded protein is CASSWTSGTDTQYF.

V gene TRBV5-6 combines with J gene TRBJ2-7; no reliable D call. The CDR3 totals 13 residues. V was clipped by 1 base and J by 2 bases, with 7 bases between them. Germline CDR1 and CDR2: SGHDT and YYEEEE. This CDR3 reads CASSLSPTYEQYF. The DNA of the CDR3 is TGTGCCAGCAGCTTGAGCCCTACCTACGAGCAGTACTTC.

The chain has TRBV6-5 and TRBJ1-5, with D perhaps matching TRBD1 (6 bases). Germline CDR1 reads MNHEY; CDR2 reads SVGAGI. This CDR3 is built from 15 residues. Trimming cost V 6 bases and J 2 bases, with 14 bases left between them. CDR3: CASRATGSGNQPQHF. The CDR3 coding sequence is TGTGCCAGCAGGGCCACAGGGAGCGGCAATCAGCCCCAGCATTTT.

V is TRBV5-1 and J is TRBJ1-1; TRBD1 aligns across 7 bases. The CDR3 extends over 14 amino acids. Germline CDR1 is SGHRS and CDR2 is YFSETQ. V shed 4 bases, J shed 3 bases, and the junction held 6 bases outside the gene matches. The CDR3 is CASSISQGDTEAFF. In nucleotides, the CDR3 is TGCGCCAGCAGCATATCCCAGGGGGACACTGAAGCTTTCTTT.

This clone was recorded once. The chain couples TRBV18 to TRBJ2-5; perhaps TRBD2 as D (6 bases). V shed 2 bases and J shed 5 bases, with 15 bases lying between them. This CDR3 contains 15 residues. The germline V gene encodes CDR1 KGHSH and CDR2 LQKENI. The CDR3 spells CASSPVSFAGETQYF. The DNA of the CDR3 is TGTGCCAGCTCACCAGTCAGCTTCGCGGGGGAGACCCAGTACTTC.

This clone was observed a single time. V is TRBV7-6 and J is TRBJ2-7, with a tentative D call TRBD2 (7 bases). The germline V gene encodes CDR1 SGHVS and CDR2 FNYEAQ. V was pared by 1 base and J by 6 bases, with 16 bases between. This CDR3 is built from 15 residues. The DNA of the CDR3 is TGTGCCAGCAGCTTAGGTGCGGGGGCTGGGGGCGAGCAGTACTTC. Encoded protein: CASSLGAGAGGEQYF.

This chain joins TRBV19 and TRBJ1-2; 7 bases are shared with TRBD1. From germline, CDR1 is LNHDA and CDR2 SQIVND (reference sequence). The CDR3 is 12 residues long. V was pared by 10 bases and J by 7 bases, with 9 bases of the junction left unmatched. The CDR3 is CATLSDRVGYTF. CDR3 DNA sequence: TGTGCCACCTTATCAGACAGGGTTGGCTACACCTTC.

The gene calls are TRBV3-1 (or the pseudogene TRBV3-2) and TRBJ1-2; D is ambiguous. V lost 0 bases, J lost 6 bases, and 8 bases lay in between. Per the germline V gene, CDR1 is LGHDT and CDR2 is YNNKEL (reference sequence). The CDR3 spans 13 residues. The CDR3 is CASSQDMTDGYTF. The CDR3 DNA follows: TGTGCCAGCAGCCAAGATATGACTGATGGCTACACCTTC.

This clone was seen only a few times. V is TRBV13 and J is TRBJ2-5; 8 nucleotides agree with TRBD1. Losses at the gene ends were 5 bases for V and 4 bases for J; bases not matched to a gene: 9. CDR1 and CDR2 (germline): PRHDT, FYEKMQ (reference sequence). The CDR3 totals 15 residues. CDR3 region: CASSLRRGPVETQYF. The CDR3 region has the DNA TGTGCCAGCAGCCTACGCAGGGGGCCGGTAGAGACCCAGTACTTC.

The genes are TRBV18 and TRBJ1-5, with TRBD1 identical over 8 bases. CDR3 size: 16 residues. Trimming at V came to 2 bases and at J to 0 bases, leaving 3 bases not matched to a gene. Germline-derived CDR1 and CDR2 are KGHSH and LQKENI. CDR3 sequence: CASSPTGGDSNQPQHF. The DNA of the CDR3 is TGTGCCAGCTCACCAACAGGGGGAGATAGCAATCAGCCCCAGCATTTT.

The genes are TRBV7-6 and TRBJ1-6; possible D gene TRBD1, 5 bases. CDR3 length: 14 amino acids. CDR1 and CDR2 (germline): SGHVS, FNYEAQ. Trimming removed 4 bases from V and 7 bases from J, with 11 bases in between. The CDR3 bases are TGTGCCAGCAGCTCGGACGGGGGGAATTCACCCCTCCACTTT. Translating it yields CASSSDGGNSPLHF.

This clone was counted a single time. The chain is built from TRBV5-1 and TRBJ2-7; D possibly corresponds to TRBD1 (6 bases). Trimming left V 6 bases short and J 0 bases short, with 10 bases between. The CDR3 runs to 13 residues. The germline V gene encodes CDR1 SGHRS and CDR2 YFSETQ. The CDR3 coding sequence is TGCGCCAGCAACCGGGACACCTCCTACGAGCAGTACTTC. Translating it yields CASNRDTSYEQYF.

The chain recombines TRBV27 with TRBJ2-1, with D perhaps matching TRBD1 (6 bases). The V gene's germline CDR1 is MNHEY and CDR2 SMNVEV (reference sequence). V was pared by 4 bases and J by 7 bases, with 11 bases between. This CDR3 comprises 13 residues. The CDR3 nucleotides read TGTGCCAGCAGTTCATACAGGGTTAATGAGCAGTTCTTC. This gives the protein CASSSYRVNEQFF.